This is a list of T cell receptor beta chains from one sample in a study of immune cell composition in non-small cell lung cancer. Sequencing used immunoSEQ multiplex PCR; TCRdb keeps in-frame clones, though not all of them. This repertoire shows about 4,900 clones, roughly 79% found once; its top ten account for about 10%. The sequencing input was lung tumor tissue. The receptors shown here come from a human donor with non-small cell lung cancer. CDR3s include the opening cysteine and the closing phenylalanine or tryptophan. A D gene is named only where the DNA matches it firmly. Rows give clone size only sometimes, using once, few, many, or a class for an expanded clone.

d_call	clone_size	v_call	j_call	cdr3_aa	cdr3_nt
TRBD1	.	TRBV5-1	TRBJ2-3	CASSLERQGGTDTQYF	TGCGCCAGCAGCTTGGAACGACAGGGCGGAACAGATACGCAGTATTTT
.	.	TRBV4-3	TRBJ2-1	CASSQDLHLYNEQFF	TGCGCCAGCAGCCAAGATTTACATCTCTACAATGAGCAGTTCTTC
.	few	TRBV7-9	TRBJ1-6	CASSSRSSYNSPLHF	TGTGCCAGCAGCTCGAGGAGCTCCTATAATTCACCCCTCCACTTT
TRBD2	.	TRBV5-1	TRBJ2-1	CASSLTSGRALINEQFF	TGCGCCAGCAGCTTAACTAGCGGGAGGGCGTTAATCAATGAGCAGTTCTTC
TRBD1	few	TRBV7-2	TRBJ2-7	CASSLGQGLYEQYF	TGTGCCAGCAGCCTGGGACAGGGGCTCTACGAGCAGTACTTC
.	.	TRBV19	TRBJ2-1	CAAGPRGNEQFF	TGTGCCGCAGGCCCTCGGGGGAATGAGCAGTTCTTC
TRBD1	.	TRBV2	TRBJ1-5	CASRLPGGSNQPQHF	TGTGCCAGCAGGCTACCAGGGGGTAGCAATCAGCCCCAGCATTTT
.	.	TRBV4-1	TRBJ1-1	CASSDMERTEAFF	TGCGCCAGCAGCGATATGGAGAGGACTGAAGCTTTCTTT
.	.	TRBV6-5	TRBJ2-5	CASRTRGRPGLTQYF	TGTGCCAGCAGGACTAGGGGCAGGCCGGGGTTGACCCAGTACTTC
TRBD1	.	TRBV2	TRBJ1-2	CASSGDRGRYTF	TGTGCCAGCAGTGGGGACAGGGGCCGCTACACCTTC
TRBD2	.	TRBV5-1	TRBJ2-3	CASSLGGGRAIDTQYF	TGCGCCAGCAGCTTGGGGGGCGGGAGGGCCATAGATACGCAGTATTTT
.	.	TRBV7-2	TRBJ1-2	CASSLTANYGYTF	TGTGCCAGCAGCTTGACAGCTAACTATGGCTACACCTTC
.	.	TRBV13	TRBJ2-6	CASSAGPGGSGANVLTF	TGTGCCAGCAGCGCCGGGCCTGGGGGGTCTGGGGCCAACGTCCTGACTTTC